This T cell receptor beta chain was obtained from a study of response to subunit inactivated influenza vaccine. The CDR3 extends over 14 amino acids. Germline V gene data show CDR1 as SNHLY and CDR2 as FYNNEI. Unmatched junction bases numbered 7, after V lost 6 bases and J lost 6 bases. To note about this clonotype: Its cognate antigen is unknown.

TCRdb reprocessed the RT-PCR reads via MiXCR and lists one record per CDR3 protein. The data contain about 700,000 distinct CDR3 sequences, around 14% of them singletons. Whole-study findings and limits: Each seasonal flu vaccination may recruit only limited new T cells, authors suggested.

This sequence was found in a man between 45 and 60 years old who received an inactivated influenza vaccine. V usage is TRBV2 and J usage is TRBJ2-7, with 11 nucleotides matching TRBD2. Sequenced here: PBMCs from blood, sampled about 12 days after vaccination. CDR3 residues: CASRPSSGRLEQYF. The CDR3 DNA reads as TGTGCCAGCAGGCCCTCTAGCGGGAGGCTCGAGCAGTACTTC.